This is a list of T cell receptor beta chains from one sample in a study of tumor-infiltrating lymphocytes in oesophageal squamous cell carcinoma. TCRdb itself ran the PCR reads through MiXCR, one entry per CDR3 protein. Among under 8,500 distinct CDR3 sequences listed, 15% to 18% were seen once. The material sequenced was blood. These receptors originate from a male donor with esophageal squamous cell carcinoma. The CDR3 runs from the conserved cysteine through the conserved F or W. A D gene is named only where the DNA matches it firmly. Expanded clones are given a class, and other clones once, few, many or no size at all.

many	.	TRBV24-1	TRBJ2-7	CATSDSTRTIEQYF	TGTGCCACCAGTGATTCTACCAGGACGATCGAGCAGTACTTC
many	.	TRBV14	TRBJ2-5	CASSQVASGWQETQYF	TGTGCCAGCAGCCAAGTCGCTAGTGGTTGGCAAGAGACCCAGTACTTC
.	TRBD1	TRBV5-4	TRBJ1-1	CASRRAYRGVTEAFF	TGTGCCAGCAGGCGCGCTTACAGGGGGGTCACTGAAGCTTTCTTT
many	.	TRBV6-1	TRBJ1-1	CASSVGSNTEAFF	TGTGCCAGCAGTGTCGGATCGAACACTGAAGCTTTCTTT
.	.	TRBV20-1	TRBJ1-1	CSARWSVGSPLVGTEAFF	TGCAGTGCTAGATGGTCGGTGGGCAGCCCTTTAGTGGGCACTGAAGCTTTCTTT
medium-sized	TRBD2	TRBV12-3/TRBV12-4	TRBJ2-1	CASSLWTSGDNEQFF	TGTGCCAGCAGTTTGTGGACTAGCGGCGACAATGAGCAGTTCTTC
medium-sized	.	TRBV28	TRBJ1-1	CASSSSSTEAFF	TGTGCCAGCAGTTCCTCGTCCACTGAAGCTTTCTTT
few	TRBD2	TRBV18	TRBJ2-1	CASSPLGLAERNEQFF	TGTGCCAGCTCACCACTGGGACTAGCGGAAAGGAATGAGCAGTTCTTC
.	.	TRBV6-6	TRBJ1-6	CASSYRENSPLHF	TGTGCCAGCAGTTACCGGGAGAATTCACCCCTCCACTTT
.	.	TRBV6-1	TRBJ2-7	CASEGAADRQYF	TGTGCCAGTGAAGGGGCCGCAGACCGGCAGTACTTT
many	.	TRBV6-6	TRBJ1-5	CASSYSPSAERTHSNQPQHF	TGTGCCAGCAGTTACTCGCCCTCAGCGGAGCGGACTCATAGCAATCAGCCCCAGCATTTT
many	.	TRBV2	TRBJ1-6	CASSEARGGSSPLHF	TGTGCCAGCAGTGAAGCACGGGGGGGAAGTTCACCCCTCCACTTT
many	.	TRBV5-4	TRBJ2-1	CASSKQGGNEQFF	TGTGCCAGCAGCAAACAGGGGGGGAATGAGCAGTTCTTC
many	.	TRBV10-3	TRBJ1-2	CATGQSGGYTF	TGTGCCACCGGACAGTCCGGTGGCTACACCTTC
many	.	TRBV2	TRBJ2-7	CASSERGFAYEQYF	TGTGCCAGCAGTGAAAGGGGATTCGCCTACGAGCAGTACTTC
many	TRBD2	TRBV27	TRBJ2-1	CASSFSGAYNEQFF	TGTGCCAGCAGTTTTAGCGGGGCCTACAATGAGCAGTTCTTC
many	.	TRBV14	TRBJ2-3	CASSSVGSTDTQYF	TGTGCCAGCAGCTCGGTCGGGAGCACAGATACGCAGTATTTT
once	.	TRBV18	TRBJ2-7	CASSPGGREQYF	TGTGCCAGCTCACCGGGGGGCCGTGAGCAGTACTTC
many	.	TRBV5-1	TRBJ2-5	CASSFPLGETQYF	TGCGCCAGCAGCTTCCCCCTAGGAGAGACCCAGTACTTC
many	TRBD2	TRBV4-2	TRBJ2-5	CASSQVASGGQETQYF	TGTGCCAGCAGCCAAGTGGCTAGCGGGGGGCAAGAGACCCAGTACTTC
.	TRBD2	TRBV7-2	TRBJ2-5	CASSLDGSGGETQYF	TGTGCCAGCAGCTTAGATGGTAGCGGGGGAGAGACCCAGTACTTC
medium-sized	.	TRBV7-9	TRBJ2-1	CASIPGEGYNEQFF	TGTGCCAGCATCCCGGGAGAGGGCTACAATGAGCAGTTCTTC
.	.	TRBV2	TRBJ2-7	CASSGSSILASNEQYF	TGTGCCAGCAGTGGCTCGAGTATCTTGGCGTCCAATGAGCAGTACTTC
few	TRBD2	TRBV19	TRBJ2-7	CASSVSLLAGIYNEQYF	TGTGCCAGTAGCGTTTCCTTACTAGCGGGGATATACAATGAGCAGTACTTC
many	.	TRBV28	TRBJ2-6	CASSSPLSGANVLTF	TGTGCCAGCAGTTCTCCATTGTCCGGGGCCAACGTCCTGACTTTC
.	.	TRBV7-9	TRBJ2-1	CASRLGAVAYDEEFF	TGTGCCAGCAGGTTAGGGGCTGTCGCCTACGATGAGGAGTTCTTC
few	.	TRBV5-1	TRBJ2-2	CASSPWAGVGELFF	TGCGCCAGCAGCCCCTGGGCAGGGGTCGGGGAGCTGTTTTTT
medium-sized	.	TRBV7-8	TRBJ1-1	CASSLEAGVGTEAFF	TGTGCCAGCAGCTTAGAGGCAGGGGTGGGCACTGAAGCTTTCTTT
medium-sized	TRBD2	TRBV7-2	TRBJ2-3	CASSFPGLAGGPVRDTQYF	TGTGCCAGCAGCTTTCCAGGACTAGCGGGGGGGCCGGTTCGCGATACGCAGTATTTT
many	TRBD1	TRBV11-3	TRBJ1-2	CASRAGQGAYGYTF	TGTGCCAGCAGGGCGGGGCAGGGGGCCTATGGCTACACCTTC
.	TRBD1	TRBV4-2	TRBJ1-2	CASSQEGQSDYGYTF	TGTGCCAGCAGCCAAGAGGGACAGAGCGACTATGGCTACACCTTC
many	.	TRBV12-3/TRBV12-4	TRBJ1-3	CASTTGHTFSGNTIYF	TGTGCCAGCACCACGGGACATACTTTCTCTGGAAACACCATATATTTT
many	TRBD1	TRBV27	TRBJ1-1	CASSLRDRGTEAFF	TGTGCCAGCAGTTTAAGGGACAGGGGAACTGAAGCTTTCTTT
medium-sized	.	TRBV7-8	TRBJ1-2	CASSLYSAYGYTF	TGTGCCAGCAGCTTATATTCTGCCTATGGCTACACCTTC
many	.	TRBV10-3	TRBJ1-1	CAIRLAGAGDEAFF	TGTGCCATCAGACTGGCAGGAGCTGGGGATGAAGCTTTCTTT
few	TRBD2	TRBV18	TRBJ2-3	CASSPLAGGRTDTQYF	TGTGCCAGCTCACCTCTAGCGGGGGGCCGCACAGATACGCAGTATTTT
many	TRBD1	TRBV6-1	TRBJ2-5	CASSGSQGWNSPLHF	TGTGCCAGCAGTGGATCACAGGGGTGGAATTCACCCCTCCACTTC
.	TRBD1	TRBV19	TRBJ2-6	CASTDRANGANVLTF	TGTGCCAGTACGGACAGGGCGAATGGGGCCAACGTCCTGACTTTC
many	.	TRBV6-4	TRBJ2-3	CASSDRGTGTDTQYF	TGTGCCAGCAGTGACCGCGGCACAGGGACAGATACGCAGTATTTT
many	.	TRBV27	TRBJ1-5	CASSFGQGKQPQHF	TGTGCCAGCAGTTTCGGCCAGGGCAAGCAGCCCCAGCATTTT
many	.	TRBV24-1	TRBJ2-6	CATSDPTPGANVLTF	TGTGCCACCAGTGATCCCACCCCTGGGGCCAACGTCCTGACTTTC
few	TRBD1	TRBV2	TRBJ2-7	CASSEAGTGDNYEQYF	TGTGCCAGCAGTGAAGCCGGGACAGGTGACAACTACGAGCAGTACTTC
.	.	TRBV19	TRBJ2-1	CASSIHGSPLHF	TGTGCCAGTAGTATTCACGGATCACCCCTCCACTTC
many	.	TRBV19	TRBJ1-1	CASSSQRDTEAFF	TGTGCCAGTAGTAGTCAGAGGGACACTGAAGCTTTCTTT